These T cell receptor beta chains were read from a single sample in a study of T-cell memory formation after mild COVID-19. TCRdb fed the 5' RACE reads into MiXCR, producing one record per CDR3 protein. This table holds 150,000 to 200,000 distinct CDR3 sequences, roughly 31% found once. What was sequenced was PBMCs or a T cell subset sorted from them (not recorded which). Source of these receptors: an adult woman who had mild COVID-19 (a few samples of this study predate the infection). Cell type and time point are not known. Each CDR3 is given with its conserved first and last residue. Fields, in order: J gene, V gene, CDR3 protein.

TRBJ1-6 TRBV12-3/TRBV12-4 CASILGGYNSPLHF
TRBJ2-7 TRBV6-6 CASSSYEGRGFLSYEQYF
TRBJ2-3 TRBV11-1 CASAAGGSTDTQYF
TRBJ2-2 TRBV20-1 CSARVKGVNTGELFF
TRBJ2-3 TRBV28 CASSPTGLAGLVDTQYF
TRBJ2-3 TRBV9 CASSVGGAGWGTDTQYF
TRBJ2-1 TRBV5-1 CASSLLPPGLSYNEQFF
TRBJ2-1 TRBV7-6 CASSMVQGANEQFF
TRBJ1-2 TRBV5-5 CASSKDGNYGYTF
TRBJ2-1 TRBV7-9 CASSWTSGEQFF
TRBJ2-5 TRBV7-2 CASSLAGRQETQYF
TRBJ2-1 TRBV9 CASSQTSGRINEQFF
TRBJ2-7 TRBV5-1 CASSLMSQAGVEQYF
TRBJ2-1 TRBV6-6 CASRSGGAQNEQFF
TRBJ2-1 TRBV20-1 CSVVRGLDYNEQFF
TRBJ2-2 TRBV5-6 CASSPTRNTGELFF
TRBJ1-5 TRBV7-2 CASSWGQSNQPQHF
TRBJ2-7 TRBV12-3/TRBV12-4 CASSLMGSTYEQYF
TRBJ2-5 TRBV18 CASSPGGSRETQYF
TRBJ2-2 TRBV21-1 CASSESGGTGELFF
TRBJ2-7 TRBV5-6 CASSLGTFWNF
TRBJ2-7 TRBV7-9 CASSFAAGTGGSEQYF
TRBJ2-7 TRBV2 CASSRQARQYF
TRBJ1-2 TRBV29-1 CSVESGKTGGYTF
TRBJ1-3 TRBV11-2 CASSLRYSGNTIYF
TRBJ2-1 TRBV9 CASSAGTGSNEQFF
TRBJ2-3 TRBV5-1 CASSVKGTDTQYF
TRBJ2-2 TRBV7-3 CASSLQQGQLFF
TRBJ1-4 TRBV20-1 CSARVSSNEKLFF
TRBJ2-2 TRBV7-3 CASSSVPGGTGELFF
TRBJ2-1 TRBV7-2 CASSASALQQFF
TRBJ2-3 TRBV4-1 CASSQDPPGTGGATDTQYF
TRBJ1-1 TRBV29-1 CSVSGIQGGAEAFF